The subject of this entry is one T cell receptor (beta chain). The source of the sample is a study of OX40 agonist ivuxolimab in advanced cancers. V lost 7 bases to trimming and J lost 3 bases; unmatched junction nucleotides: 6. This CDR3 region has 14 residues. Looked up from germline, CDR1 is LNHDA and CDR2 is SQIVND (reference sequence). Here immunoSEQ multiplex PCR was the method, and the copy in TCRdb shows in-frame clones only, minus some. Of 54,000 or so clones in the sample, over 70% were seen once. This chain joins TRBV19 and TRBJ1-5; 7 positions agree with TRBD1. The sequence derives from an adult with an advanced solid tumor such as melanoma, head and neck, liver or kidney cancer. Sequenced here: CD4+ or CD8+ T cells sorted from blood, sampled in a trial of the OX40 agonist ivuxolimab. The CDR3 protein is CASNHRGDNQPQHF. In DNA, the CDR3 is TGTGCCAGTAACCACAGGGGTGACAATCAGCCCCAGCATTTT. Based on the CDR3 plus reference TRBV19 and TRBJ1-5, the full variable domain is DGGITQSPKYLFRKEGQNVTLSCEQNLNHDAMYWYRQDPGQGLRLIYYSQIVNDFQKGDIAEGYSVSREKKESFPLTVTSAQKNPTAFYLCASNHRGDNQPQHFGDGTRLSIL.